The clone carrying this TCR beta chain occurred many times. Its specificity is not known. One entry per CDR3 protein, called by TCRdb with MiXCR from the reads. The data show about 140,000 distinct CDR3 sequences, under 8.5% seen once. These data originate in a study of T cell repertoires in cytomegalovirus infection. The wider study: Public TCR beta signatures provided an indication of both CMV infection and a matching HLA type. Whole-study results and caveats: The ex vivo response was dominated by HLA-C-restricted CMV-specific TCR beta clonotypes.

V was pared by 2 bases and J by 2 bases, with 12 bases between. This CDR3 is 15 amino acids long. Germline CDR1 SGHTA, CDR2 FQGNSA. The receptor was derived from a human donor in good health (CMV status not recorded). Some clones in this sample may be carry-over from other donors' samples. The sequencing input was PBMCs. This chain links TRBV7-2 with TRBJ2-5; possibly TRBD1 or TRBD2 for D (5 bases each). This chain's CDR3 is CASSLPGTTQETQYF. The CDR3 DNA reads TGTGCCAGCAGCTTACCGGGGACCACTCAAGAGACCCAGTACTTC. The whole variable domain, remainder taken from reference TRBV7-2 and TRBJ2-5, is GAGVSQSPSNKVTEKGKDVELRCDPISGHTALYWYRQSLGQGLEFLIYFQGNSAPDKSGLPSDRFSAERTGGSVSTLTIQRTQQEDSAVYLCASSLPGTTQETQYFGPGTRLLVL.